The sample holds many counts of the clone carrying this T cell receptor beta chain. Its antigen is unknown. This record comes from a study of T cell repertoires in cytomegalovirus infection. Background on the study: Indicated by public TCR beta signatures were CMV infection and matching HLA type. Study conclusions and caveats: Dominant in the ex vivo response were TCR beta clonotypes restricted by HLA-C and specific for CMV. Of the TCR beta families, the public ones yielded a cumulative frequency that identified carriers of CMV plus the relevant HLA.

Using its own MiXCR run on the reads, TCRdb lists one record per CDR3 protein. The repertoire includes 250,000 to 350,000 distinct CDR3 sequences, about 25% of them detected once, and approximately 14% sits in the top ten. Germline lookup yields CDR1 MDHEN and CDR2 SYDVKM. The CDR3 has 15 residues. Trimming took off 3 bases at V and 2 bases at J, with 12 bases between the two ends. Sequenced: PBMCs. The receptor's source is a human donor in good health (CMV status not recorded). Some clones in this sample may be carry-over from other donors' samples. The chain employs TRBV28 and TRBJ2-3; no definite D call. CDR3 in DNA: TGTGCCAGCAGTTTCTCCCAGTGGAACACAGATACGCAGTATTTT. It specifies CASSFSQWNTDTQYF.